This T cell receptor (beta chain) was recorded in a study of cytomegalovirus exposure and HLA in healthy donors. PCR involved 60 Vbeta and 13 Jbeta primers. Only in-frame clones appear in the TCRdb table, and some are missing; sequencing was by immunoSEQ multiplex PCR. Among 200,000 to 250,000 clones listed, about 85% were seen once. General observations from the study: Earlier analysis yielded a pattern in which most TCR beta V segments were productive about 90% or about 30% of the time.

On this clone: The target antigen is unknown.

V lost 0 bases and J 6 bases, leaving 9 bases between the germline ends. CDR3 length: 14 residues. CDR1 is MGHRA, CDR2 YSYEKL, per germline. The clonotype originates from a girl aged 2 to 9 in good health and CMV-seronegative. Sample: PBMCs. V and J are TRBV4-1 and TRBJ2-1; D might be TRBD1 (5 bases). The CDR3 sequence: CASSQERQGNEQFF. Written as DNA, the CDR3 is TGCGCCAGCAGCCAAGAAAGGCAGGGCAATGAGCAGTTCTTC.